This TCR beta chain originates from a study of T-cell reconstitution after alpha-beta-depleted transplantation in children. As it was prepared, the TCRbeta library received unique molecular identifiers. TCRdb re-called the PCR reads with MiXCR, one entry per CDR3 protein. In the table there are about 58,000 distinct CDR3 sequences, 44% of which are singletons. Study-wide results and limits: After one year, T-cell counts and TCRbeta diversity mostly came from new T cells.

Concerning this clonotype: The target antigen is unknown.

In germline, CDR1 is SQVTM, CDR2 ANQGSEA. Trimming stripped 4 bases from V and 2 bases from J, with 11 bases between. The length of the CDR3 is 13 residues. The sample consisted of PBMCs, mostly from graft donor cells, taken 360 days after TCRalphabeta/CD19-depleted stem cell transplant. This receptor was taken from a male patient between 10 and 17 years old who had a stem cell transplant for acute lymphoblastic leukemia, so the T cells may come from the graft donor. This chain links TRBV29-1 with TRBJ2-5; TRBD1 is a possible D gene (6 bases). The CDR3 reads CSVVRQVQETQYF. Written as DNA, the CDR3 is TGCAGCGTTGTAAGACAGGTTCAAGAGACCCAGTACTTC.